What follows are 10 T cell receptor beta chains derived from one specimen sequenced in a study of blood T cell repertoires in COVID-19. Data came from immunoSEQ multiplex PCR; TCRdb stores just in-frame clones and leaves some out. The sample includes about 220,000 clones, around 86% of them seen just once. Sequenced material: peripheral blood. Receptors were obtained from a woman aged 70-85 years with COVID-19, enrolled during active disease.

This clone has more than one count but fewer than ten. The chain joins TRBV24-1 to TRBJ2-4, with 8 bases lining up with TRBD1. The V gene's germline CDR1 is KGHDR and CDR2 SFDVKD. V shed 4 bases, J shed 0 bases, and the junction held 4 bases outside the gene matches. The CDR3 is 16 residues long. The CDR3 reads CATSEGTGAAKNIQYF. The CDR3 DNA reads TGTGCCACCAGTGAAGGGACAGGCGCAGCCAAAAACATTCAGTACTTC.

This clone was detected a few times. V usage is TRBV29-1 and J usage is TRBJ2-7; D not resolved. Trimming pared 4 bases from V and 7 bases from J, leaving 8 bases between. Germline assignment: CDR1 SQVTM and CDR2 ANQGSEA. The CDR3 has 10 residues. The CDR3 is CSVVEREQYF. The CDR3, as DNA: TGCAGCGTTGTGGAGAGAGAGCAGTACTTC.

CDR3 nucleotide sequence: TGTGCCAGCAGCTCAGGACTGATCGGGGGAGAAATCTACAATGAGCAGTTCTTC. This encodes CASSSGLIGGEIYNEQFF. This chain uses TRBV7-2 with TRBJ2-1, with D tentatively TRBD2 (6 bases). V lost 4 bases and J 3 bases, leaving 22 bases between the germline ends. Germline V gene lookup returns CDR1 SGHTA and CDR2 FQGNSA. The CDR3 length is 18 residues.

The V gene is TRBV10-3, the J gene TRBJ2-1; TRBD1 is a possible D gene (5 bases). The CDR3 is 14 residues long. Germline lookup yields CDR1 ENHRY and CDR2 SYGVKD. Between the trimmed V and J ends, which lost 3 bases and 4 bases, there was a span of 10 bases. The DNA for the CDR3 is TGTGCCATCAGTGACTCAAGGACATACAATGAGCAGTTCTTC. It yields the protein CAISDSRTYNEQFF.

This chain links TRBV7-3 with TRBJ1-2; unclear D gene. CDR3 length: 15 residues. Germline CDR1 and CDR2: SGHTA and FQGTGA. V was trimmed by 4 bases and J by 0 bases, leaving 12 bases between them. The CDR3 spells CASSSSGRTNYGYTF. The CDR3 coding sequence is TGTGCCAGCAGCTCCAGTGGCAGGACTAACTATGGCTACACCTTC.

The rearrangement links TRBV12-3 or TRBV12-4 to TRBJ1-5; D is uncertain. Trimming pared 4 bases from V and 4 bases from J, leaving 8 bases between. The CDR3 contains 13 residues. CDR3 coding DNA: TGTGCCAGCAGTTATCTAGAAAATCAGCCCCAGCATTTT. Translating gives CASSYLENQPQHF.

CDR3 in amino acids: CAWTSKGGQGYEQYF. CDR3 DNA sequence: TGTGCCTGGACCTCTAAGGGGGGACAGGGCTACGAGCAGTACTTC. The J gene is TRBJ2-7, the V gene TRBV30, with TRBD1 matching 9 bases. Trimming took 4 bases from V and 3 from J; bases not matched to a gene: 10. CDR3 length equals 15 residues. Germline lookup yields CDR1 GTSNPN and CDR2 SVGIG (reference sequence).

CDR3 sequence: CASSIPPPGNTEAFF. DNA of the CDR3: TGTGCCAGTAGTATCCCCCCCCCAGGGAACACTGAAGCTTTCTTT. V and J are TRBV19 and TRBJ1-1; no reliable D call. The CDR3 runs to 15 residues. Trimming took off 3 bases at V and 1 base at J, with 12 bases between the two ends. Germline loops: CDR1 LNHDA, CDR2 SQIVND (reference sequence).

The gene calls are TRBV12-3 or TRBV12-4 and TRBJ1-1, with D perhaps TRBD1 (6 bases). Trimming stripped 6 bases from V and 4 bases from J, with 9 bases between. CDR3 size: 12 residues. CDR3: CASRDSFTEAFF. CDR3 bases: TGTGCCAGCAGGGACAGCTTCACTGAAGCTTTCTTT.

The chain recombines TRBV6-1 with TRBJ1-5; D is ambiguous. This CDR3 is 13 amino acids long. The germline CDR1 and CDR2 sequences are MNHNS and SASEGT. Between the trimmed V and J ends, which lost 0 bases and 7 bases, there was a span of 7 bases. The CDR3 sequence is CASSEAASQPQHF. The CDR3 DNA is TGTGCCAGCAGTGAAGCTGCAAGCCAGCCCCAGCATTTT.